This T cell receptor beta chain was sequenced during a study of T cells in Graves' hyperthyroidism and ophthalmopathy. Patients showing uncontrolled infection, other autoimmune disease, pregnancy or lactation were ineligible. Progressors' blood was drawn at hyperthyroidism diagnosis, before ophthalmopathy symptoms. The CDR3 spans 16 residues. V trimming: 3 bases; J trimming: 4 bases; junction bases outside the gene matches: 8. Germline CDR1 is LNHDA and CDR2 is SQIVND (reference sequence). The TCR beta CDR3 regions underwent amplification using RNA transcripts as the source. HTBI primers drove first-round RT-PCR of the TCR CDR3. TCRdb used MiXCR to reprocess the multiplex PCR reads, holding one entry per CDR3 protein. The sample has roughly 180,000 distinct CDR3 sequences; roughly 9.4% are singletons. Regarding this clonotype: The antigen remains undetermined.

Overall study results and limits: Blood also showed most of the thyroid clonotypes that were expanded above 0.001.

The chain couples TRBV19 to TRBJ1-2, with 10 bases identical to TRBD1. Sequencing was done on a sample of blood. This TCR derives from a woman aged 18-29 years with Graves' hyperthyroidism that later progressed to Graves' ophthalmopathy. The CDR3 loop is CASSIRQGAKVYGYTF. Here the CDR3 DNA reads TGTGCCAGTAGTATTAGACAGGGGGCGAAGGTCTATGGCTACACCTTC.